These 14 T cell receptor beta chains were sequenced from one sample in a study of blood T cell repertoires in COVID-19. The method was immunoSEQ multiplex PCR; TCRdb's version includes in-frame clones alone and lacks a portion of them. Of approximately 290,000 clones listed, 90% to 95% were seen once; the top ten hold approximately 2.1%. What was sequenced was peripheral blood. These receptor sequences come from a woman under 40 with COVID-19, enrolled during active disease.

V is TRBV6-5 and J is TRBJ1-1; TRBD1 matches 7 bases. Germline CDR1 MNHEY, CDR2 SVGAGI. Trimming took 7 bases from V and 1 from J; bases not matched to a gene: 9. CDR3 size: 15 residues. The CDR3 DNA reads TGTGCCAGCACCGCGTGGGACAGCCGGAACACTGAAGCTTTCTTT. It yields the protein CASTAWDSRNTEAFF.

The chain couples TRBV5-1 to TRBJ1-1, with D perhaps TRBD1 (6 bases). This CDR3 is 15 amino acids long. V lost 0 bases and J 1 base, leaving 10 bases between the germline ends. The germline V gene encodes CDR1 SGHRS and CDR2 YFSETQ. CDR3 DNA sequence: TGCGCCAGCAGCTTGGAAATGACAGGGAACACTGAAGCTTTCTTT. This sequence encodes CASSLEMTGNTEAFF.

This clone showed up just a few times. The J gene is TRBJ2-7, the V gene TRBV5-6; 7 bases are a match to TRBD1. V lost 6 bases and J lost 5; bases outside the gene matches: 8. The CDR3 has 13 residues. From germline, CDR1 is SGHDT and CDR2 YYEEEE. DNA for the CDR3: TGTGCCAGCACCATGCAGGGGGACGACGAGCAGTACTTC. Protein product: CASTMQGDDEQYF.

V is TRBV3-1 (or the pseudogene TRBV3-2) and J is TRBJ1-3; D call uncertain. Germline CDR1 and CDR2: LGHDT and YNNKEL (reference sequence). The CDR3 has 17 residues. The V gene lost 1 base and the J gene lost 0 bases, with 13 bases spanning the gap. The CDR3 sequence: CASSQVFGGNSGNTIYF. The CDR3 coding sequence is TGTGCCAGCAGCCAAGTTTTTGGAGGGAACTCTGGAAACACCATATATTTT.

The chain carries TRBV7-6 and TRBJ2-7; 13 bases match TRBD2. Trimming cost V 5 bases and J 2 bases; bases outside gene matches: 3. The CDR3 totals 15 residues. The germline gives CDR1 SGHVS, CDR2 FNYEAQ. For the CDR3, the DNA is TGTGCCAGCAGCATGACTAGCGGGGGGCCCTACGAGCAGTACTTC. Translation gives CASSMTSGGPYEQYF.

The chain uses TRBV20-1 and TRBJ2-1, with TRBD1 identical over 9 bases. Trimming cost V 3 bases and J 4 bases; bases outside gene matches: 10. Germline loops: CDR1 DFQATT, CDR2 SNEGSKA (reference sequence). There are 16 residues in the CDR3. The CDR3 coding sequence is TGCAGTGCTAGTGGGGTTCGACAGGGGGTTTACAATGAGCAGTTCTTC. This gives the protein CSASGVRQGVYNEQFF.

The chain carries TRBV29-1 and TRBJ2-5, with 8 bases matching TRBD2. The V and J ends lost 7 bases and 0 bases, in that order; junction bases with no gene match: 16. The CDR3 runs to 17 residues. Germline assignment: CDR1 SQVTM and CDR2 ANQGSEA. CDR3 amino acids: CSAHPRGTREYQETQYF. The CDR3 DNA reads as TGCAGCGCCCACCCCCGGGGGACTAGGGAGTACCAAGAGACCCAGTACTTC.

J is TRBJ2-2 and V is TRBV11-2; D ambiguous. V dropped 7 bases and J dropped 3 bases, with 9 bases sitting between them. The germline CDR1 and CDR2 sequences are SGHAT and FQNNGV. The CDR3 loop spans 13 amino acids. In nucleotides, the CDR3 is TGTGCCAGCACCTCCTATGACACCGGGGAGCTGTTTTTT. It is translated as CASTSYDTGELFF.

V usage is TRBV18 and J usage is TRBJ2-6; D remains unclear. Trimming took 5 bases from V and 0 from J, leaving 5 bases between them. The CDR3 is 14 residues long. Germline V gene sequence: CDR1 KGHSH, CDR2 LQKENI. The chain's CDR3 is CASSIDSGANVLTF. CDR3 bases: TGTGCCAGCTCAATAGACTCTGGGGCCAACGTCCTGACTTTC. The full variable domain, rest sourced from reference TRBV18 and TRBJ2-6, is NAGVMQNPRHLVRRRGQEARLRCSPMKGHSHVYWYRQLPEEGLKFMVYLQKENIIDESGMPKERFSAEFPKEGPSILRIQQVVRGDSAAYFCASSIDSGANVLTFGAGSRLTVL.

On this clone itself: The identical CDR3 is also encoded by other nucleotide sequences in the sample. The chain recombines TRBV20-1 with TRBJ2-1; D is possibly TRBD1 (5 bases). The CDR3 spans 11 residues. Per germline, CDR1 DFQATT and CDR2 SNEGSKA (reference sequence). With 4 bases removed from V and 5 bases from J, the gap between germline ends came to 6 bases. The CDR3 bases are TGCAGTGCTACCAGGGACAATGAGCAGTTCTTC. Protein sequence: CSATRDNEQFF.

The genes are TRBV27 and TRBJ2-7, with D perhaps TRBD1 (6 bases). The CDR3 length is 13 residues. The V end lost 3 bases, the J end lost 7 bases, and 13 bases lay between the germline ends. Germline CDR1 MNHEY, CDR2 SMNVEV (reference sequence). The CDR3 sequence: CASSLQGMGEQYF. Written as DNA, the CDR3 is TGTGCCAGCAGTTTGCAGGGGATGGGGGAGCAGTACTTC.

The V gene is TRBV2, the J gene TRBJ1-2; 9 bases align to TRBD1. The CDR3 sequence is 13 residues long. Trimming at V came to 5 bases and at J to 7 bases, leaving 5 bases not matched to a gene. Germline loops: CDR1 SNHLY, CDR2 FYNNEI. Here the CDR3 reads CASSRGQGGGYTF. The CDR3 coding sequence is TGTGCCAGCAGTCGGGGACAGGGAGGTGGCTACACCTTC. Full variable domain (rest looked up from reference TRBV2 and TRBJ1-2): EPEVTQTPSHQVTQMGQEVILRCVPISNHLYFYWYRQILGQKVEFLVSFYNNEISEKSEIFDDQFSVERPDGSNFTLKIRSTKLEDSAMYFCASSRGQGGGYTFGSGTRLTVV.

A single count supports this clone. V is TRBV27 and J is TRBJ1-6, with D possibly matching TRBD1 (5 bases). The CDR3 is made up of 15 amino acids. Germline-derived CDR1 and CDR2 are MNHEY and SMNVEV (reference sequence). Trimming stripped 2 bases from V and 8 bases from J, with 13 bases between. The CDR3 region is CASSLQGSRDSPLHF. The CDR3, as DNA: TGTGCCAGCAGTTTACAGGGAAGCAGGGATTCACCCCTCCACTTT.

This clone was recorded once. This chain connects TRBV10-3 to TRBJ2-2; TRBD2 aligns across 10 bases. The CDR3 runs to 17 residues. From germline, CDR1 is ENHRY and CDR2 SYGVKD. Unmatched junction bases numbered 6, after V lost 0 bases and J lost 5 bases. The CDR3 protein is CAISESPPTSGTGELFF. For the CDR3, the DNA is TGTGCCATCAGTGAGTCACCCCCGACTAGCGGGACCGGGGAGCTGTTTTTT.